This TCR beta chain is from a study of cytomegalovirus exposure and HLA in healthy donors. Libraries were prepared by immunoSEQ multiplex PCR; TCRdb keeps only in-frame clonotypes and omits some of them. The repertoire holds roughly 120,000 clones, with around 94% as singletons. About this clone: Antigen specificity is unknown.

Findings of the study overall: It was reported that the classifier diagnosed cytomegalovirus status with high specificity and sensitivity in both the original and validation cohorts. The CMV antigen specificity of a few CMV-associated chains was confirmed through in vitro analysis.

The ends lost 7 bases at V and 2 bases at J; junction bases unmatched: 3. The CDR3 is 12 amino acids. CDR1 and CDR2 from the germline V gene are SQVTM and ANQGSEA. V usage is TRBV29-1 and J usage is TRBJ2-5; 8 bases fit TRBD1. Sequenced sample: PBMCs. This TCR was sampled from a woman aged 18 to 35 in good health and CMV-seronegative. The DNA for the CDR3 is TGCAGCGCCCGGGACAGGCAAGAGACCCAGTACTTC. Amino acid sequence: CSARDRQETQYF.